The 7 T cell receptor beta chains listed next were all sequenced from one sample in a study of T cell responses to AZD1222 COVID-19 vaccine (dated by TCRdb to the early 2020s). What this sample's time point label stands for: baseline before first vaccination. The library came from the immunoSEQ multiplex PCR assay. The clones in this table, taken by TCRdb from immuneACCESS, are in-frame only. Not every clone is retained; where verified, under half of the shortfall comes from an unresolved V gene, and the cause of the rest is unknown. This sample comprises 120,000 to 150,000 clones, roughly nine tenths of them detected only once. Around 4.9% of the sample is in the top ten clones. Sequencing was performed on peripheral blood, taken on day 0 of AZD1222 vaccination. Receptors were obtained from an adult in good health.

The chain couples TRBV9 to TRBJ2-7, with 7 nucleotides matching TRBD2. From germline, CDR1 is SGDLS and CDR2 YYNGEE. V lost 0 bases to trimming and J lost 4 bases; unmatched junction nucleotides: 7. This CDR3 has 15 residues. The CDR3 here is CASSVAASGPYEQYF. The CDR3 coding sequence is TGTGCCAGCAGCGTAGCGGCTAGCGGCCCATACGAGCAGTACTTC.

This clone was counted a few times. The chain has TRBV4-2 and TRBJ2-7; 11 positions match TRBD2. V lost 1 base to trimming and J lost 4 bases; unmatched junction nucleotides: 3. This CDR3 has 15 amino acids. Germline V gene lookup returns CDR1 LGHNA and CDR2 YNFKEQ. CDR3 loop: CASSQGLAGMYEQYF. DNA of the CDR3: TGTGCCAGCAGCCAAGGACTAGCGGGAATGTACGAGCAGTACTTC.

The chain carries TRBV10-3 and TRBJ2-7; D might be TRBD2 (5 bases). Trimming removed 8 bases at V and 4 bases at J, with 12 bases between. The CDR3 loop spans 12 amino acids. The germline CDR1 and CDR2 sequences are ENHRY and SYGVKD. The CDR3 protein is CAIGGHSYEQYF. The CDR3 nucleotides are TGTGCCATCGGAGGCCACTCATACGAGCAGTACTTC.

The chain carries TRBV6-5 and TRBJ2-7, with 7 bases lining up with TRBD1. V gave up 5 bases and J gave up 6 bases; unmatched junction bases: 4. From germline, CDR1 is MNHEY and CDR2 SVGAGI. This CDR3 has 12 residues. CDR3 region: CASSRGRGEQYF. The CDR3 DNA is TGTGCCAGCAGTAGGGGGCGAGGCGAGCAGTACTTC.

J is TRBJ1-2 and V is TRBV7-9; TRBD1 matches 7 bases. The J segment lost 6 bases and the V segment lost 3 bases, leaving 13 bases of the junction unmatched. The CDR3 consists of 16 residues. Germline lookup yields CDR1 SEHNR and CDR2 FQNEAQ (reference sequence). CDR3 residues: CASSLRQGPIGDGYTF. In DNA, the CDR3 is TGTGCCAGCAGCTTGAGACAGGGCCCCATCGGGGATGGCTACACCTTC. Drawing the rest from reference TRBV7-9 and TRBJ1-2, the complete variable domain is DTGVSQNPRHKITKRGQNVTFRCDPISEHNRLYWYRQTLGQGPEFLTYFQNEAQLEKSRLLSDRFSAERPKGSFSTLEIQRTEQGDSAMYLCASSLRQGPIGDGYTFGSGTRLTVV.

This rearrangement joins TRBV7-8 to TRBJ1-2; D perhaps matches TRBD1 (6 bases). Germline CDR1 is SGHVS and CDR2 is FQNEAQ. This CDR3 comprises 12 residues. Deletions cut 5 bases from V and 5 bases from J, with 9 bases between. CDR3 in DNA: TGTGCCAGCAGCCTACAGGGTTATGGCTACACCTTC. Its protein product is CASSLQGYGYTF.

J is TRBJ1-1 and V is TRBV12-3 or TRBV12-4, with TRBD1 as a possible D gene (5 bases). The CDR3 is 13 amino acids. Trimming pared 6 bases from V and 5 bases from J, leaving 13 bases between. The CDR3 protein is CASRFREGTEAFF. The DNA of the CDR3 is TGTGCCAGCAGGTTCAGGGAGGGTACTGAAGCTTTCTTT.